This T cell receptor (beta chain) was captured in a study of T cell responses to AZD1222 COVID-19 vaccine. Study-wide points: Repertoire samples came only from after the peak T cell response. The donor cohort was predominantly white British with a female majority, and clonal diversity may have been underestimated.

Note on this clone: Its target is not known. Other DNA sequences in the same sample also yield this CDR3.

Repertoires were generated with immunoSEQ multiplex PCR, while TCRdb's copy carries only in-frame clones and drops some. The sample has roughly 30,000 clones; about 80% are singletons. The J segment lost 2 bases and the V segment lost 4 bases, leaving 4 bases of the junction unmatched. The CDR3 extends over 16 amino acids. Germline CDR1 reads LGHNA; CDR2 reads YSLEER. The chain employs TRBV4-3 and TRBJ2-1, with 11 bases matching TRBD2. The material sequenced was peripheral blood, taken 28 days after the second AZD1222 dose. The receptor's source is an adult who received the AZD1222 COVID-19 vaccine. The CDR3 DNA follows: TGCGCCAGCAGCCTGGGACTAGCGGAGGCCTACAATGAGCAGTTCTTC. Translation gives CASSLGLAEAYNEQFF.